The subject of this entry is one T cell receptor (beta chain). Libraries were prepared by immunoSEQ multiplex PCR; TCRdb keeps only in-frame clonotypes and omits some of them. The table lists tens of thousands of clones, about nine tenths of them singletons. This record comes from a study of T cell changes during pregnancy in multiple sclerosis. V lost 2 bases, J lost 4 bases, and 9 bases stayed unmatched. CDR3 length: 16 residues. The germline V gene has CDR1 MNHNS and CDR2 SASEGT. The source is a female donor in good health, enrolled as a control in a pregnancy study. The material sequenced was peripheral blood, taken after pregnancy. The chain couples TRBV6-1 to TRBJ1-2, with 8 bases identical to TRBD1. CDR3 nucleotides: TGTGCCAGCAGTGAATTAAGGAGACAGGGGACCTATGGCTACACCTTC. Translation gives CASSELRRQGTYGYTF.